This TCR beta chain was found in a study of T cells in Graves' hyperthyroidism and ophthalmopathy. CDR1 and CDR2 (germline): ENHRY, SYGVKD. V was clipped by 2 bases and J by 1 base, with 15 bases between them. This CDR3 region has 17 residues. What was amplified from RNA transcripts were TCR beta CDR3 regions. When the TCR CDR3 underwent first-round RT-PCR, the HTBI primer set was used. TCRdb passed the multiplex PCR reads through MiXCR, listing each CDR3 protein once. The sample contains a few hundred thousand distinct CDR3 sequences, just under 15% of which appear only once. This clonotype has ten or more counts. PBMCs stemmed from around 10 ml fresh peripheral blood.

This TCR derives from a woman aged 25 to 45 with Graves' hyperthyroidism. Sequencing used blood. The chain recombines TRBV10-3 with TRBJ1-5; no clear D. CDR3 sequence: CAISEPSALQSNQPQHF. The CDR3 DNA reads TGTGCCATCAGTGAGCCGTCAGCGTTACAGAGCAATCAGCCCCAGCATTTT.